This T cell receptor beta chain was sequenced for a study of glioma-infiltrating T cells. Whole-study findings and limits: CDR3 overlap between tissue and blood was very small. Above-expected tissue-blood divergence occurred in all gliomas, most in low-grade ones.

This clonotype is medium-sized by share. Antigen: not known. Amplification of TCR alpha and beta CDR3 regions from RNA used iRepertoire nested multiplex PCR. For one-step reverse transcription and amplification, about 85-400 ng of tissue mRNA or PBMC total RNA was used. TCRdb passed the multiplex PCR reads through MiXCR, listing each CDR3 protein once. The sample consists of roughly 4,000 distinct CDR3 sequences, less than 25% of them appearing once. This clonotype was obtained from a human donor with low-grade glioma or glioblastoma, undergoing nonglioma brain surgery, or in good health (not recorded which). Material for sequencing was glioma tissue, nonneoplastic brain tissue, or PBMCs (not recorded which).

CDR3 DNA: TGTGCCAGCAACCGAGACGGATACACCGGGGAGCTGTTTTTT. Translated, it gives CASNRDGYTGELFF. The chain is built from TRBV27 and TRBJ2-2; D uncertain. Trimming removed 7 bases from V and 3 bases from J, with 12 bases in between. Per germline, CDR1 MNHEY and CDR2 SMNVEV (reference sequence). The CDR3 runs to 14 residues.